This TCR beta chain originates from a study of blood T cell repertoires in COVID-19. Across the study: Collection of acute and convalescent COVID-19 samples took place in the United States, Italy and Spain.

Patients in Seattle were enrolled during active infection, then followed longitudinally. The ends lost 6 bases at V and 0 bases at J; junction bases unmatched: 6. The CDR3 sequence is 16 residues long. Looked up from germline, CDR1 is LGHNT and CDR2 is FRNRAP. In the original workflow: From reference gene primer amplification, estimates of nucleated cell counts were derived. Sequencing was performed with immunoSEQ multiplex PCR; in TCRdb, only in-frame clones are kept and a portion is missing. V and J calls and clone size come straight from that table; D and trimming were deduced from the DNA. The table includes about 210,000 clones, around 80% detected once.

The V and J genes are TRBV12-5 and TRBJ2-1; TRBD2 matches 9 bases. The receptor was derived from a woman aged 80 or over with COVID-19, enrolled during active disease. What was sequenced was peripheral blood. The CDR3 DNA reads TGTGCTAGTGGAGATAGCGGGGGAAGCTCCTACAATGAGCAGTTCTTC. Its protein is CASGDSGGSSYNEQFF.